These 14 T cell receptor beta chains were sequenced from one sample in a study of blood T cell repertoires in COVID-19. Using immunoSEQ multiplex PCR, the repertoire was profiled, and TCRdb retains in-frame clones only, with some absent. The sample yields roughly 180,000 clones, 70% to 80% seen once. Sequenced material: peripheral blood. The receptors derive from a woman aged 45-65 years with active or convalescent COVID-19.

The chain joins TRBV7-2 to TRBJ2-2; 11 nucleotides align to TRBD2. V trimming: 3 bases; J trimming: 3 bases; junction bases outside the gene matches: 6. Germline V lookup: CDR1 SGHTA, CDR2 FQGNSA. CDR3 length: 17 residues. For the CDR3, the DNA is TGTGCCAGCAGCTTTATAGCGGGGGGGCCCGACACCGGGGAGCTGTTTTTT. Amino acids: CASSFIAGGPDTGELFF.

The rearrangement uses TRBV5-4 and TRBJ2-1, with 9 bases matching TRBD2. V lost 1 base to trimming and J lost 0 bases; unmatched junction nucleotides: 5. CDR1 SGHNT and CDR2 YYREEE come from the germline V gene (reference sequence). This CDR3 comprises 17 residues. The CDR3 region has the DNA TGTGCCAGCAGCTTGAGGCGGGGGGGGAGCTCCTACAATGAGCAGTTCTTC. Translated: CASSLRRGGSSYNEQFF.

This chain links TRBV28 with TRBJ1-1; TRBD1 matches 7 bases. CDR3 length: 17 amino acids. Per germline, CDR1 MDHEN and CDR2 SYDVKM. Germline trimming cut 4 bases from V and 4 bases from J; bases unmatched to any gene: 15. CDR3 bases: TGTGCCAGCAGTTCCCAGGGGGGCCGGGTTGGAGGCACTGAAGCTTTCTTT. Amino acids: CASSSQGGRVGGTEAFF.

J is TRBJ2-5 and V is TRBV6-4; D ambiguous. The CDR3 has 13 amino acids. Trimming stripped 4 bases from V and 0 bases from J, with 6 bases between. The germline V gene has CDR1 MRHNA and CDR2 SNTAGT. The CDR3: CASSGRDQETQYF. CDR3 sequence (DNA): TGTGCCAGCAGTGGCCGGGACCAAGAGACCCAGTACTTC.

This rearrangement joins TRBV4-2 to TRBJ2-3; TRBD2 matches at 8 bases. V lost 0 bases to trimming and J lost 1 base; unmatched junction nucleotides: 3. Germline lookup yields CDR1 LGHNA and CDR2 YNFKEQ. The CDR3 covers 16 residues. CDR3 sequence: CASSQEGRGGTDTQYF. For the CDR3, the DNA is TGTGCCAGCAGCCAAGAAGGGCGGGGGGGCACAGATACGCAGTATTTT.

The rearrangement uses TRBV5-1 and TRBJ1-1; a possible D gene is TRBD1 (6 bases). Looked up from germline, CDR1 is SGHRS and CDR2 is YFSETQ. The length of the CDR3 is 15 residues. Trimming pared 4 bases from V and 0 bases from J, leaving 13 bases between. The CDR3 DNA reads TGCGCCAGCAGCCCCGGACAGCATTTGAACACTGAAGCTTTCTTT. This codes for CASSPGQHLNTEAFF. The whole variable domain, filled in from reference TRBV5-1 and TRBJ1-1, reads KAGVTQTPRYLIKTRGQQVTLSCSPISGHRSVSWYQQTPGQGLQFLFEYFSETQRNKGNFPGRFSGRQFSNSRSEMNVSTLELGDSALYLCASSPGQHLNTEAFFGQGTRLTVV.

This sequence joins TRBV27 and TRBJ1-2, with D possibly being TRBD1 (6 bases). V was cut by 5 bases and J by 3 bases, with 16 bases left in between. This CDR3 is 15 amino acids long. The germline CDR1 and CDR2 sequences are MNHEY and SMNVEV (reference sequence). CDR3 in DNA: TGTGCCAGCAGTCCCTGGGGGGGGCGGGACTATGGCTACACCTTC. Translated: CASSPWGGRDYGYTF.

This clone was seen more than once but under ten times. The CDR3 is CASSFEGAGNTIYF. The CDR3 coding sequence is TGTGCCAGCAGCTTTGAGGGGGCTGGAAACACCATATATTTT. The V gene is TRBV7-2, the J gene TRBJ1-3; TRBD1 is a possible D gene (6 bases). The CDR3 has 14 residues. Trimming took 3 bases from V and 2 from J, leaving 8 bases between them. Germline values: CDR1 SGHTA, CDR2 FQGNSA.

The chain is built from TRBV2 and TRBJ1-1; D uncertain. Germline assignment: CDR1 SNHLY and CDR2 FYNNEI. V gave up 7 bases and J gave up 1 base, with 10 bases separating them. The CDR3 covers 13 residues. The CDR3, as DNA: TGTGCCAGCACCCAGATCCAGAACACTGAAGCTTTCTTT. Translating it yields CASTQIQNTEAFF.

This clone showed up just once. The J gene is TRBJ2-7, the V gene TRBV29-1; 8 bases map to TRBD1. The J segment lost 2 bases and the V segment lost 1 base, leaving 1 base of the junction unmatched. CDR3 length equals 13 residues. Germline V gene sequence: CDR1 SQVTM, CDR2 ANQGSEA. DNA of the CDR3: TGCAGCGTTGAAGGGACAGGGACCTACGAGCAGTACTTC. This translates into CSVEGTGTYEQYF.

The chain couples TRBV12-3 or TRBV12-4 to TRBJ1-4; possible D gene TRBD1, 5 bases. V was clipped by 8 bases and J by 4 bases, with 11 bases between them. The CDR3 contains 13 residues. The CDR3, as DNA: TGTGCCAGCTATGACAGCAATAATGAAAAACTGTTTTTT. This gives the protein CASYDSNNEKLFF.

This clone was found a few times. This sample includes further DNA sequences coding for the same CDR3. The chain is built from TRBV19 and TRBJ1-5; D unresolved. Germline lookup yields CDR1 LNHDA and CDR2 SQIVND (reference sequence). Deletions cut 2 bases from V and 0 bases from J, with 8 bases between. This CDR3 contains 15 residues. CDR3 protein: CASSISTDSNQPQHF. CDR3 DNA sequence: TGTGCCAGTAGTATAAGCACAGATAGCAATCAGCCCCAGCATTTT. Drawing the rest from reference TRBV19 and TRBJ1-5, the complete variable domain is DGGITQSPKYLFRKEGQNVTLSCEQNLNHDAMYWYRQDPGQGLRLIYYSQIVNDFQKGDIAEGYSVSREKKESFPLTVTSAQKNPTAFYLCASSISTDSNQPQHFGDGTRLSIL.

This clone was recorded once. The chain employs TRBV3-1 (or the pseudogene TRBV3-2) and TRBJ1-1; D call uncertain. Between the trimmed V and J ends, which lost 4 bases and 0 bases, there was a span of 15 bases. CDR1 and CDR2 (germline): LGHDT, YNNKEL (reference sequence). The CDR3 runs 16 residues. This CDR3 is CASSRRLTLLNTEAFF. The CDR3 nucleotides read TGTGCCAGCAGCCGTAGACTGACTCTCTTGAACACTGAAGCTTTCTTT.

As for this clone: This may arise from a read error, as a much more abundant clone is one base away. The CDR3 loop reads CASSGLAGDTGELFF. CDR3 DNA sequence: TGTGCCAGCAGTGGACTAGCGGGAGACACCGGGGAGCTGTTTTTT. This chain connects TRBV6-6 to TRBJ2-2; 13 nucleotides agree with TRBD2. Germline values: CDR1 MNHNY, CDR2 SVGAGI (reference sequence). The CDR3 contains 15 residues. Trimming removed 5 bases from V and 3 bases from J; junction bases left unmatched: 0.